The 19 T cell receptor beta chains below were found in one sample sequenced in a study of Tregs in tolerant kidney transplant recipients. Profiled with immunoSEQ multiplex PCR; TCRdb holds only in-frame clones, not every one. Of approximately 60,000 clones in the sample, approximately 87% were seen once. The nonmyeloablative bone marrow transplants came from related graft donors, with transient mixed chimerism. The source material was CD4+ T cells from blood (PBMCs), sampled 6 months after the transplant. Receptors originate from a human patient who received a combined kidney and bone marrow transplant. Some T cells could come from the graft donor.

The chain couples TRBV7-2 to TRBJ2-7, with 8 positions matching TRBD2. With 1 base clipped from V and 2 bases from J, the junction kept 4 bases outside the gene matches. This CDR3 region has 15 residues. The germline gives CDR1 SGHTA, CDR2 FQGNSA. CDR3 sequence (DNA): TGTGCCAGCAGCTTAGTGGGCGGGGGGACCTACGAGCAGTACTTC. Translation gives CASSLVGGGTYEQYF.

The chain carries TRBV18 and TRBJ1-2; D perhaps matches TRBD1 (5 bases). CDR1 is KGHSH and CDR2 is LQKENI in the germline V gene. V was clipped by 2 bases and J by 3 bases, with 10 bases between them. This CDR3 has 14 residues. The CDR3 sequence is CASSPSRDYYGYTF. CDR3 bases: TGTGCCAGCTCACCAAGCCGGGACTACTATGGCTACACCTTC.

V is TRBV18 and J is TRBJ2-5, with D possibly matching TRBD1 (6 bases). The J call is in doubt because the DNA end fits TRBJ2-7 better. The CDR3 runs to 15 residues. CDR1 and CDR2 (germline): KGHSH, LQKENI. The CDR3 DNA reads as TGTGCCAGCTCACCTGGACAGTTGCGAGCCTACGAGCAGTACTTC. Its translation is CASSPGQLRAYEQYF.

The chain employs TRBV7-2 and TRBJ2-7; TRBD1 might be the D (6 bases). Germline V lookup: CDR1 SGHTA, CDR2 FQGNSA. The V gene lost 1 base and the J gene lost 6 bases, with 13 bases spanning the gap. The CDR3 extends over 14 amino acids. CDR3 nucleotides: TGTGCCAGCAGCTTAGTCCACAGGGAAGGCGAGCAGTACTTC. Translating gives CASSLVHREGEQYF. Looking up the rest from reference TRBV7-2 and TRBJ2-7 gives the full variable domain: GAGVSQSPSNKVTEKGKDVELRCDPISGHTALYWYRQSLGQGLEFLIYFQGNSAPDKSGLPSDRFSAERTGGSVSTLTIQRTQQEDSAVYLCASSLVHREGEQYFGPGTRLTVT.

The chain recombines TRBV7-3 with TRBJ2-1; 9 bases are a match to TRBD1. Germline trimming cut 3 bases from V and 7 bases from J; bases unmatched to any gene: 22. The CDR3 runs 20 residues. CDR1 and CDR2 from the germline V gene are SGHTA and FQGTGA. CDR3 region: CASSFLRPGQGGFRTNEQFF. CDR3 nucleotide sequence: TGTGCCAGCAGCTTCCTACGACCGGGACAGGGTGGCTTCCGTACTAATGAGCAGTTCTTC.

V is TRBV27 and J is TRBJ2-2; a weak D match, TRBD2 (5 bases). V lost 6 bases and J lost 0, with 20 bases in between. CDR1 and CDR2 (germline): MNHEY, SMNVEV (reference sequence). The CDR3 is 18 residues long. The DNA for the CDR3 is TGTGCCAGCAGCATTCGTAGACCGGGGTGGGCGAACACCGGGGAGCTGTTTTTT. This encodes CASSIRRPGWANTGELFF.

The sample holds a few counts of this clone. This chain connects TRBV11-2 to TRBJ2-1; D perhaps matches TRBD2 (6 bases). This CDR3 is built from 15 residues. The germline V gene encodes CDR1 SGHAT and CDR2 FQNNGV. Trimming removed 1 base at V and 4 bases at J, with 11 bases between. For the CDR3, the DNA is TGTGCCAGCAGCTTAGTGGCGGGAATTTACAATGAGCAGTTCTTC. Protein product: CASSLVAGIYNEQFF.

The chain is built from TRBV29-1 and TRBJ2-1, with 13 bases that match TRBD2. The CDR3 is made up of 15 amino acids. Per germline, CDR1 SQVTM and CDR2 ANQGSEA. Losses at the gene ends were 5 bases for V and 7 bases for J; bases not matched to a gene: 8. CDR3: CSVTSGRAYDNEQFF. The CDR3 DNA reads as TGCAGCGTTACTAGCGGGAGGGCGTATGATAATGAGCAGTTCTTC.

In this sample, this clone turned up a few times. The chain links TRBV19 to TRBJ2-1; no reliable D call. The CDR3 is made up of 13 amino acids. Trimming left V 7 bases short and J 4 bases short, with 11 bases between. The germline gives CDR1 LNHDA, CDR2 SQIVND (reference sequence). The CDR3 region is CASTSSSYNEQFF. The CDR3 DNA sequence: TGTGCCAGTACCTCGAGTAGTTACAATGAGCAGTTCTTC.

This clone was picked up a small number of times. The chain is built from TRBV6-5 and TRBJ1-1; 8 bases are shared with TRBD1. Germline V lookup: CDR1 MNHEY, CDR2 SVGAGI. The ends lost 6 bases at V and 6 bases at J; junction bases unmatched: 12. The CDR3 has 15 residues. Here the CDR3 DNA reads TGTGCCAGCAGACCCCCGGGACAGGAGTTGTCTGAAGCTTTCTTT. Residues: CASRPPGQELSEAFF.

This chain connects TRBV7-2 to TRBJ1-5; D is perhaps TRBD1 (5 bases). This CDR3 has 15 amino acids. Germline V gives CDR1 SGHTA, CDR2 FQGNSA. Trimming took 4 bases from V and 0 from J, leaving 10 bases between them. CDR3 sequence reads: CASSWRGSSNQPQHF. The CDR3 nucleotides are TGTGCCAGCAGCTGGAGGGGTTCTAGCAATCAGCCCCAGCATTTT.

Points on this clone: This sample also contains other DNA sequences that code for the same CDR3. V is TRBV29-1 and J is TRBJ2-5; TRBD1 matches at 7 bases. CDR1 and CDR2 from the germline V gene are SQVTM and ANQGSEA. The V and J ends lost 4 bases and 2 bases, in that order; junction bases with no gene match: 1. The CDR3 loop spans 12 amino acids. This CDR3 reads CSVGGQQETQYF. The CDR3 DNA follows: TGCAGCGTTGGGGGACAGCAAGAGACCCAGTACTTC.

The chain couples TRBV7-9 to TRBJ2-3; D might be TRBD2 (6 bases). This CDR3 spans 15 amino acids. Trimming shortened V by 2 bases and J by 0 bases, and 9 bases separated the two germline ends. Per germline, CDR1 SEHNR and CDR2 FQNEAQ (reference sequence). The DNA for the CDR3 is TGTGCCAGCAGCTTACCCGGGACTAGCACAGATACGCAGTATTTT. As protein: CASSLPGTSTDTQYF.

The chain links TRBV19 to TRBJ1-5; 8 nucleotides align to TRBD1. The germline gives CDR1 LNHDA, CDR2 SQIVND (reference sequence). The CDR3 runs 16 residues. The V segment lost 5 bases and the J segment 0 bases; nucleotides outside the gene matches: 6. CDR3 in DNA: TGTGCCAGTAGTCCTTGGACAGGGAATAGCAATCAGCCCCAGCATTTT. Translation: CASSPWTGNSNQPQHF.

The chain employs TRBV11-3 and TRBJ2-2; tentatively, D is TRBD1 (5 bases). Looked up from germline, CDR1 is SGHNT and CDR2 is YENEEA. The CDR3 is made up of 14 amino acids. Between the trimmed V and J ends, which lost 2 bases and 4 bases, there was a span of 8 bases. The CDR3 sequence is CASSLFRVTGELFF. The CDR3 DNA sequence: TGTGCCAGCAGCTTATTCAGGGTCACCGGGGAGCTGTTTTTT.

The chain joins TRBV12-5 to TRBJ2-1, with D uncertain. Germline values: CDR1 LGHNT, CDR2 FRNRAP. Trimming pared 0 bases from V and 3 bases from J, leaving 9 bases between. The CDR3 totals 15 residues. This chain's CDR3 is CASGLVSWYYNEQFF. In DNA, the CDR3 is TGTGCTAGTGGTTTGGTAAGCTGGTACTACAATGAGCAGTTCTTC.

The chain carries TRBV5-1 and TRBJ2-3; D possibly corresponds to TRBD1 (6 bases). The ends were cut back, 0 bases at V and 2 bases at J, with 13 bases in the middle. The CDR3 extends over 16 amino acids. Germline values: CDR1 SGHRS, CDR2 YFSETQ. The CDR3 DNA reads TGCGCCAGCAGCTTGGTCAGGGGTGGTAACACAGATACGCAGTATTTT. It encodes CASSLVRGGNTDTQYF. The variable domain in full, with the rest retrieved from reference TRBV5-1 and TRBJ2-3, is KAGVTQTPRYLIKTRGQQVTLSCSPISGHRSVSWYQQTPGQGLQFLFEYFSETQRNKGNFPGRFSGRQFSNSRSEMNVSTLELGDSALYLCASSLVRGGNTDTQYFGPGTRLTVL.

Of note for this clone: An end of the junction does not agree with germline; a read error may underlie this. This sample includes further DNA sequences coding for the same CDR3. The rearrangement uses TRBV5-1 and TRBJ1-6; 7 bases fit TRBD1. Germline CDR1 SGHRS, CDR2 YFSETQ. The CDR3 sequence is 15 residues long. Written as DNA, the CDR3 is TGCGCCAGCAGCTTGCCCGGGACAGATAATTCCCCCCTCCACTTT. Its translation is CASSLPGTDNSPLHF.

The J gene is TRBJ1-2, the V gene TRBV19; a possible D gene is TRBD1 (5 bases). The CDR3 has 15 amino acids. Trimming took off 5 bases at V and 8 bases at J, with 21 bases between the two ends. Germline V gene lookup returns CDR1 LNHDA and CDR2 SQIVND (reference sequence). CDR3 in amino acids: CASSGWFRASKGYTF. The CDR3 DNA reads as TGTGCCAGTAGTGGGTGGTTCAGGGCGTCTAAGGGCTACACCTTC.